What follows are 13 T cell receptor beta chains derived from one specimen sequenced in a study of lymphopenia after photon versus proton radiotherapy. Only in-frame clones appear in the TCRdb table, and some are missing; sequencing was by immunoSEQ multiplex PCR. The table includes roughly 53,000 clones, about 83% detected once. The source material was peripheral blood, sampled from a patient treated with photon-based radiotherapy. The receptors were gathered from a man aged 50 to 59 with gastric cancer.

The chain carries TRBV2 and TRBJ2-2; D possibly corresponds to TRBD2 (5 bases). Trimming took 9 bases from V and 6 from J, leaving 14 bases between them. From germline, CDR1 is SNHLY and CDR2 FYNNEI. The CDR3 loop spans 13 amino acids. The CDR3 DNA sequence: TGTGCCAGGTCGCTGGGAGAGGCCGGGGAGCTGTTTTTT. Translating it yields CARSLGEAGELFF.

CDR3 region: CSVSSRGNYGYTF. CDR3 in DNA: TGCAGCGTTTCCTCCAGGGGTAACTATGGCTACACCTTC. This chain joins TRBV29-1 and TRBJ1-2; a possible D gene is TRBD1 (6 bases). The V and J ends lost 5 bases and 1 base respectively, with 11 bases between them. Germline lookup yields CDR1 SQVTM and CDR2 ANQGSEA. CDR3 size: 13 residues.

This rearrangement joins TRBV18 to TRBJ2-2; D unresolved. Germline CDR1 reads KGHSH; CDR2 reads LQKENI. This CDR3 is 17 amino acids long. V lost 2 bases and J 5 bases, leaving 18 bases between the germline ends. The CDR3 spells CASSPSVLGRETGELFF. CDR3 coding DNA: TGTGCCAGCTCACCAAGCGTGTTAGGGCGTGAAACCGGGGAGCTGTTTTTT.

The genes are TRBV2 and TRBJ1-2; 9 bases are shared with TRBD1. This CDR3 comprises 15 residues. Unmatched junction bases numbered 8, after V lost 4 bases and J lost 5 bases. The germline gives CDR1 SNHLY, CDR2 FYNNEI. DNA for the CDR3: TGTGCCAGCAGTGGATGGACAGGGGATAATTATGGCTACACCTTC. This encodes CASSGWTGDNYGYTF.

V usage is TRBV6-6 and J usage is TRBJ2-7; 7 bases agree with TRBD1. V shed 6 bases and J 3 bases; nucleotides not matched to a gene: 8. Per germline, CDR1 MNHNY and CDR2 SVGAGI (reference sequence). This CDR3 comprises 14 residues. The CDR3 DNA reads TGTGCCAGCAGATCCCCGGGACAGTTCTACGAGCAGTACTTC. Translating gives CASRSPGQFYEQYF.

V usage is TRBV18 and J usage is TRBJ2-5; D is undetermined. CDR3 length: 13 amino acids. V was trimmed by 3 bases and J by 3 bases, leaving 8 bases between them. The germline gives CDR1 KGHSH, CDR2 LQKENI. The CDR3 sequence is CASSPGLEETQYF. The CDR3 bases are TGTGCCAGCTCACCTGGCCTGGAAGAGACCCAGTACTTC. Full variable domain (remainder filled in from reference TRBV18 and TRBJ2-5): NAGVMQNPRHLVRRRGQEARLRCSPMKGHSHVYWYRQLPEEGLKFMVYLQKENIIDESGMPKERFSAEFPKEGPSILRIQQVVRGDSAAYFCASSPGLEETQYFGPGTRLLVL.

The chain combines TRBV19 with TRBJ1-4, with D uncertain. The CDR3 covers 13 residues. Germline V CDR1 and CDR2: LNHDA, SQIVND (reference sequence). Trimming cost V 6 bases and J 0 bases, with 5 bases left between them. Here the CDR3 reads CASRPATNEKLFF. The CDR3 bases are TGTGCCAGTAGGCCGGCAACTAATGAAAAACTGTTTTTT.

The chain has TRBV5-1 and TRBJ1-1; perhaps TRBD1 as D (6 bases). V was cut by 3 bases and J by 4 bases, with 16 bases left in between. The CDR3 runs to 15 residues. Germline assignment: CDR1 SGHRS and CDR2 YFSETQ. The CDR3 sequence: CASSSAGGAGTEAFF. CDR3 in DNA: TGCGCCAGCAGCTCGGCGGGGGGCGCGGGCACTGAAGCTTTCTTT.

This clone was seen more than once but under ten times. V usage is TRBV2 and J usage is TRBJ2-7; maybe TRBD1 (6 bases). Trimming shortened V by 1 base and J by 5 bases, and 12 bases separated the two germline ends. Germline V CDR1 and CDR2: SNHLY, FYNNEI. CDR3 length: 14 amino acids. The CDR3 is CASSEETGSNEQYF. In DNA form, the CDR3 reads TGTGCCAGCAGTGAAGAGACAGGATCCAACGAGCAGTACTTC.

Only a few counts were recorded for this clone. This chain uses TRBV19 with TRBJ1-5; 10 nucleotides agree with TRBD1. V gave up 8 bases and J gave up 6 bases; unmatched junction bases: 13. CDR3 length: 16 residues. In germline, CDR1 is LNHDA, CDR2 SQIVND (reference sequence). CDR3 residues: CASGTPGTGAGQPQHF. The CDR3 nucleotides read TGTGCCAGTGGTACACCCGGGACAGGGGCAGGTCAGCCCCAGCATTTT.

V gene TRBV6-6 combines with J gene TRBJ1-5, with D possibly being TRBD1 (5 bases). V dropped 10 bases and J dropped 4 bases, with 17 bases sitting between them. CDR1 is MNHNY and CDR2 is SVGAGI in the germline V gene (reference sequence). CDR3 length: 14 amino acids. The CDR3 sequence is CATSPRELNQPQHF. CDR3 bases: TGTGCCACCTCCCCCAGGGAACTGAATCAGCCCCAGCATTTT.

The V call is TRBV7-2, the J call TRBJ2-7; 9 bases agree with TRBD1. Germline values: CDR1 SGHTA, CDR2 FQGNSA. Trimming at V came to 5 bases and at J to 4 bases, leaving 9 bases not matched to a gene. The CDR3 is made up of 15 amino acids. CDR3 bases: TGTGCCAGCAGCCCGACGGCGGGACAGGGTTACGAGCAGTACTTC. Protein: CASSPTAGQGYEQYF.

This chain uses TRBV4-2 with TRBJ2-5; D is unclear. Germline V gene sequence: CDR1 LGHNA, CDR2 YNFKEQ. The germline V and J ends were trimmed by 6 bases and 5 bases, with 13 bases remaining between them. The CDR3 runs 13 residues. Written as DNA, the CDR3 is TGTGCCAGCAGTTTCCAACGGGCCGAGACCCAGTACTTC. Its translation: CASSFQRAETQYF.